The 5 T cell receptor beta chains given below trace back to one sample, sequenced in a study of shared clonotypes between healthy human individuals. Some clones are missing from TCRdb's copy, which holds only in-frame ones; the method was immunoSEQ multiplex PCR. The sample lists 1,400,000 or so clones, roughly 98.5% occurring once. The specimen sequenced was naive CD4+ T cells sorted from blood. Subset meaning: CD45RA+ positively selected. Source of these receptors: a man younger than 40 in good health.

V gene TRBV6-4 combines with J gene TRBJ2-3; D may match TRBD1 or TRBD2 (6 bases each). The CDR3 length is 17 residues. Germline loops: CDR1 MRHNA, CDR2 SNTAGT. V lost 2 bases and J 2 bases, leaving 17 bases between the germline ends. The CDR3: CASSDEGGSGNTDTQYF. CDR3 nucleotide sequence: TGTGCCAGCAGTGACGAGGGGGGCAGCGGAAACACAGATACGCAGTATTTT.

This rearrangement joins TRBV5-1 to TRBJ2-3; D call uncertain. Germline CDR1 is SGHRS and CDR2 is YFSETQ. The CDR3 sequence is 15 residues long. Deletions cut 0 bases from V and 5 bases from J, with 13 bases between. CDR3 bases: TGCGCCAGCAGCTTGGAGGGCCGGATTGGAGATACGCAGTATTTT. Translating gives CASSLEGRIGDTQYF. Using reference TRBV5-1 and TRBJ2-3 for the parts outside the CDR3, the full variable domain is KAGVTQTPRYLIKTRGQQVTLSCSPISGHRSVSWYQQTPGQGLQFLFEYFSETQRNKGNFPGRFSGRQFSNSRSEMNVSTLELGDSALYLCASSLEGRIGDTQYFGPGTRLTVL.

The rearrangement links TRBV30 to TRBJ1-3; no clear D. Trimming took off 2 bases at V and 0 bases at J, with 5 bases between the two ends. Germline CDR1 and CDR2: GTSNPN and SVGIG (reference sequence). The length of the CDR3 is 13 residues. CDR3 residues: CAWSLSSGNTIYF. The CDR3, as DNA: TGTGCCTGGAGTTTGAGCTCTGGAAACACCATATATTTT.

V is TRBV5-1 and J is TRBJ2-1, with 9 nucleotides matching TRBD2. CDR1 is SGHRS, CDR2 YFSETQ, per germline. Trimming cost V 7 bases and J 6 bases; bases outside gene matches: 11. The length of the CDR3 is 15 residues. The CDR3 sequence: CASRRIAGVSNEQFF. In DNA form, the CDR3 reads TGCGCCAGCCGACGGATAGCGGGGGTTAGCAATGAGCAGTTCTTC.

CDR3 region: CASSPGMVPTDTQYF. CDR3 DNA sequence: TGTGCCAGCAGCCCAGGGATGGTCCCCACAGATACGCAGTATTTT. This chain joins TRBV7-9 and TRBJ2-3; tentatively, D is TRBD1 (5 bases). The CDR3 extends over 15 amino acids. Germline-derived CDR1 and CDR2 are SEHNR and FQNEAQ (reference sequence). With 5 bases removed from V and 2 bases from J, the gap between germline ends came to 14 bases. The complete variable domain, with remaining parts taken from reference TRBV7-9 and TRBJ2-3, reads DTGVSQNPRHKITKRGQNVTFRCDPISEHNRLYWYRQTLGQGPEFLTYFQNEAQLEKSRLLSDRFSAERPKGSFSTLEIQRTEQGDSAMYLCASSPGMVPTDTQYFGPGTRLTVL.